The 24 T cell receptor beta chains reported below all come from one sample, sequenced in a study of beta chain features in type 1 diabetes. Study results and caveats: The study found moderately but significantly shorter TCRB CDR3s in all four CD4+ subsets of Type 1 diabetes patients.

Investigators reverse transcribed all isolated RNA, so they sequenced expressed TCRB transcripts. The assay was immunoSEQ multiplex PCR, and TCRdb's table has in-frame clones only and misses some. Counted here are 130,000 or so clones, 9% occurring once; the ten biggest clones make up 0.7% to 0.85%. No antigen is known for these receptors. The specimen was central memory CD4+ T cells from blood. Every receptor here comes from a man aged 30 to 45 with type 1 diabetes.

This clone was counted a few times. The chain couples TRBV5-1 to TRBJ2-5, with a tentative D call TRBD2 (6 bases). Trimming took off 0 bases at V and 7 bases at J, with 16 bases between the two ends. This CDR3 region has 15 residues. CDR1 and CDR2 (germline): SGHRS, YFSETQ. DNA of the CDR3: TGCGCCAGCAGCTTGGATGGGACTGGAGAAGGGACCCAGTACTTC. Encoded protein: CASSLDGTGEGTQYF.

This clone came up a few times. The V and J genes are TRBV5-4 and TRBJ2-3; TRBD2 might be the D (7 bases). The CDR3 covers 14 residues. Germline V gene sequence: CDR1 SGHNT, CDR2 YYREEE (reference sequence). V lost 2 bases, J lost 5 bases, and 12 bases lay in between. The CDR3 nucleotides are TGTGCCAGCAGCTTACGGGGGGCCGAAGATACGCAGTATTTT. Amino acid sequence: CASSLRGAEDTQYF.

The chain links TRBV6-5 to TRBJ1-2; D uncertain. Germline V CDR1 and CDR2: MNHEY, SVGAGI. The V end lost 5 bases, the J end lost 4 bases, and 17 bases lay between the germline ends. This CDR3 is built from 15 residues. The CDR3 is CASSAETGVGYGYTF. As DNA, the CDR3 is TGTGCCAGCAGTGCCGAGACGGGTGTAGGCTATGGCTACACCTTC.

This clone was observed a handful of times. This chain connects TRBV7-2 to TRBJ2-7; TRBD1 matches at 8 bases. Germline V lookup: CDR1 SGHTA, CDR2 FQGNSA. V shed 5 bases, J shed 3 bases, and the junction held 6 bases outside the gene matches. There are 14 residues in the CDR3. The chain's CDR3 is CASSPGTGFYEQYF. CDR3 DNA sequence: TGTGCCAGCAGCCCCGGGACAGGATTCTACGAGCAGTACTTC.

Here the CDR3 DNA reads TGTGCCAGCAGCTTAGCGGGCAGCCCCACAGATACGCAGTATTTT. Translating it yields CASSLAGSPTDTQYF. The chain carries TRBV7-9 and TRBJ2-3; no definite D call. The ends were cut back, 0 bases at V and 2 bases at J, with 9 bases in the middle. The CDR3 runs to 15 residues. Germline-derived CDR1 and CDR2 are SEHNR and FQNEAQ (reference sequence).

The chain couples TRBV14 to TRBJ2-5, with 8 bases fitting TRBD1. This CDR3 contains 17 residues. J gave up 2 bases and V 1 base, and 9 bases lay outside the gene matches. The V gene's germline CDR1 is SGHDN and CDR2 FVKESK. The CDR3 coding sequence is TGTGCCAGCAGCCAAGCCTGGGGGACAGGATTTCAAGAGACCCAGTACTTC. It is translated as CASSQAWGTGFQETQYF.

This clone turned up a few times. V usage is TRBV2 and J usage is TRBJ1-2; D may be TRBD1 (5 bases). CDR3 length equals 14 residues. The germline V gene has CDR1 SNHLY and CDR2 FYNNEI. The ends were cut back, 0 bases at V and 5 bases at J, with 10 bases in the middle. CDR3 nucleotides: TGTGCCAGCAGTGAAGCAAGGGAGGGGTATGGCTACACCTTC. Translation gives CASSEAREGYGYTF.

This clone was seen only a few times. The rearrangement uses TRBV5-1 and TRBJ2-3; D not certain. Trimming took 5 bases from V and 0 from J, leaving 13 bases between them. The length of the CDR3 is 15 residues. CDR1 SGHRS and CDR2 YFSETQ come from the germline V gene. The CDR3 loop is CASRPTIASTDTQYF. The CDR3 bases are TGCGCCAGCAGGCCTACGATAGCTAGCACAGATACGCAGTATTTT.

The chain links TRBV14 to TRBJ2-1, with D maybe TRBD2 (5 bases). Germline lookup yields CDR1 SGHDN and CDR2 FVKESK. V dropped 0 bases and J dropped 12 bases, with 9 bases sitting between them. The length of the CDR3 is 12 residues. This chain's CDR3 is CASSQDQEVQFF. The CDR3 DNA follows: TGTGCCAGCAGCCAAGATCAGGAGGTGCAGTTCTTC.

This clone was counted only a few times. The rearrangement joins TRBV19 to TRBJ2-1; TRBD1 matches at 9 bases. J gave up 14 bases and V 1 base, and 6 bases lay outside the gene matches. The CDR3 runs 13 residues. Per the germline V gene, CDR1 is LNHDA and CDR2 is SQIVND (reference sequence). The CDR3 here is CASSIGGQGKEFF. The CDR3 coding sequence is TGTGCCAGTAGTATAGGGGGACAGGGTAAGGAGTTCTTC.

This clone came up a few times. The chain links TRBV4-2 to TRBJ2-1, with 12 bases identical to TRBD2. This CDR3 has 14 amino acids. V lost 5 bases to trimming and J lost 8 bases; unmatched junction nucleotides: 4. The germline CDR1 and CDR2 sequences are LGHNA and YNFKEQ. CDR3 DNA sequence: TGTGCCAGCAGCTCTAGCGGGGGGGCCGATGAGCAGTTCTTC. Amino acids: CASSSSGGADEQFF.

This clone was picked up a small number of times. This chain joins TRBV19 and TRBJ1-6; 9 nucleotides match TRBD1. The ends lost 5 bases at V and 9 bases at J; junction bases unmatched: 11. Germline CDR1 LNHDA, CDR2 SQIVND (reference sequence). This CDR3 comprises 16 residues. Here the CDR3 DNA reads TGTGCCAGTAGTGTGCCGGGACAGGGATCGGTTTCACCCCTCCACTTT. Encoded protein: CASSVPGQGSVSPLHF.

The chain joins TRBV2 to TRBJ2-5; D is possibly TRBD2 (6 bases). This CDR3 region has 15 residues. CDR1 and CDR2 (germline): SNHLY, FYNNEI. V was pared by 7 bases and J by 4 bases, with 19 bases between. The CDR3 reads CASKGGSAGPETQYF. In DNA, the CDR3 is TGTGCCAGCAAGGGAGGCTCCGCGGGCCCAGAGACCCAGTACTTC.

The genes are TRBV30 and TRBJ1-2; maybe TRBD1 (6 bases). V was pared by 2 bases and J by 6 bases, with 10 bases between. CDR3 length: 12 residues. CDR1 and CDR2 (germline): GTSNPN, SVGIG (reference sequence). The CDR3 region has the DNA TGTGCCTGGAGTAGACAGGTCGATGGCTACACCTTC. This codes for CAWSRQVDGYTF.

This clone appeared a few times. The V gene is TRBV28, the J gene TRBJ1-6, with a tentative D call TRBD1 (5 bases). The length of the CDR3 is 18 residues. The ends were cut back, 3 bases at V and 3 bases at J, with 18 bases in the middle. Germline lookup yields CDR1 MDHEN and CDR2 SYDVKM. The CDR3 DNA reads TGTGCCAGCAGTTTCCAATCTCGGGGGAAGGGCTATAATTCACCCCTCCACTTT. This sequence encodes CASSFQSRGKGYNSPLHF. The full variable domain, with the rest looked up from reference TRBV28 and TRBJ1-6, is DVKVTQSSRYLVKRTGEKVFLECVQDMDHENMFWYRQDPGLGLRLIYFSYDVKMKEKGDIPEGYSVSREKKERFSLILESASTNQTSMYLCASSFQSRGKGYNSPLHFGNGTRLTVT.

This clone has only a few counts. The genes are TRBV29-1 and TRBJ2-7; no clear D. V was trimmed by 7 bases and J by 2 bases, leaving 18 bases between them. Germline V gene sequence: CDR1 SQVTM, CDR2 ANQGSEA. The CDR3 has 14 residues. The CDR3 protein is CSAARPGSTYEQYF. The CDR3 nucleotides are TGCAGCGCGGCCCGCCCCGGGTCGACCTACGAGCAGTACTTC.

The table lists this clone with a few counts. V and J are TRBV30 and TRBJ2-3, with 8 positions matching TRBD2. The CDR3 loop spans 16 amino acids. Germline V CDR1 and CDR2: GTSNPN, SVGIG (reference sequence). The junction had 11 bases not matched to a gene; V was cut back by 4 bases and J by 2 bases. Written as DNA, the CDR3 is TGTGCCTGGAACTCCGGGCCGGGGGGGTTCACAGATACGCAGTATTTT. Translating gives CAWNSGPGGFTDTQYF.

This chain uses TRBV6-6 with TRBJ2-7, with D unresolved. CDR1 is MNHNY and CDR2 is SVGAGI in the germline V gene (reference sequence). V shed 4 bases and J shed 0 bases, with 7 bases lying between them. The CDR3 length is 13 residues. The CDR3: CASSSPGSYEQYF. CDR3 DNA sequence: TGTGCCAGCAGTTCCCCGGGCTCCTACGAGCAGTACTTC.

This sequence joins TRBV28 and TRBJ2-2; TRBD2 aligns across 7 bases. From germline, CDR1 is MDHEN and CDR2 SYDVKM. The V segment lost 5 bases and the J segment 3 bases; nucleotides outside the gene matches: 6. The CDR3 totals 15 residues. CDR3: CASSLGGSYTGELFF. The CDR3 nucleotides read TGTGCCAGCAGTCTCGGGGGGTCGTACACCGGGGAGCTGTTTTTT.

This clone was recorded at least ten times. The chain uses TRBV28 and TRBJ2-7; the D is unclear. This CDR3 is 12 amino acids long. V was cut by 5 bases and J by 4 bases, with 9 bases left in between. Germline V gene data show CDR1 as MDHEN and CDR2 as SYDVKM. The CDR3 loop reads CASSKTGYEQYF. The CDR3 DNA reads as TGTGCCAGCAGTAAAACCGGTTACGAGCAGTACTTC.

The DNA for the CDR3 is TGTGCCAGCAGCGGGGCCCGGAGGGGGACCCAGTACTTC. It yields the protein CASSGARRGTQYF. J is TRBJ2-5 and V is TRBV7-3; D is perhaps TRBD2 (6 bases). This CDR3 has 13 amino acids. The V and J ends lost 5 bases and 7 bases respectively, with 14 bases between them. In germline, CDR1 is SGHTA, CDR2 FQGTGA.

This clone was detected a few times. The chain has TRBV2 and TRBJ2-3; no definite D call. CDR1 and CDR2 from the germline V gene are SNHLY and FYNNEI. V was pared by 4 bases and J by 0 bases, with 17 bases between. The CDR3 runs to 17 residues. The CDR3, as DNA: TGTGCCAGCAGTGCTACCCCTAGTGACCCTAGCACAGATACGCAGTATTTT. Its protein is CASSATPSDPSTDTQYF.

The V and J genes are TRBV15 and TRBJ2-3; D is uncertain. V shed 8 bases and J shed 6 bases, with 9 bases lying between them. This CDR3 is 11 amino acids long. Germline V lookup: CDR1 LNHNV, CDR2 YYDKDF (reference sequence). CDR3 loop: CATASRDTQYF. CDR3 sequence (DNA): TGTGCCACCGCCTCTAGGGATACGCAGTATTTT.

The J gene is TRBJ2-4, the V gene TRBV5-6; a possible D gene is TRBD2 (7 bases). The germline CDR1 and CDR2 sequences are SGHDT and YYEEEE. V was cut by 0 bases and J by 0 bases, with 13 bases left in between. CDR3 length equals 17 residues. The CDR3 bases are TGTGCCAGCAGCTTGGATCACAGGGAGGGAGCCAAAAACATTCAGTACTTC. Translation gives CASSLDHREGAKNIQYF.